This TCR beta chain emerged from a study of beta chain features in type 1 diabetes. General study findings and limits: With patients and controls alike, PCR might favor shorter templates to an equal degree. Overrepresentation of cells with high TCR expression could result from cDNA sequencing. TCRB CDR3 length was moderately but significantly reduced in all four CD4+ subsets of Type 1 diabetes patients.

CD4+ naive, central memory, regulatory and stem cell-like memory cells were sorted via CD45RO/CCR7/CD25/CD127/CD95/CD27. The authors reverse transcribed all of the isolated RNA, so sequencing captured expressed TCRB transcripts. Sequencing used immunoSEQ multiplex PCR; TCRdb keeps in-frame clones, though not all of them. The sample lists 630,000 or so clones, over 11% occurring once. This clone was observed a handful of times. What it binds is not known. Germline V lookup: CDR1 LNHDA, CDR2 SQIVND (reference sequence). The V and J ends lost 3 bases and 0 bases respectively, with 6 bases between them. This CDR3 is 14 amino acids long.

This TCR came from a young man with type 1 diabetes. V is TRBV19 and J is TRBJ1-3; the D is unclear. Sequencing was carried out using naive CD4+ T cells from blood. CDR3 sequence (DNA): TGTGCCAGTAGTATTTCGCACTCTGGAAACACCATATATTTT. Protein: CASSISHSGNTIYF.